This entry concerns a single T cell receptor beta chain. The CDR3 covers 15 residues. Germline CDR1 is SGHAT and CDR2 is FQNNGV. The ends were cut back, 2 bases at V and 4 bases at J, with 9 bases in the middle. These data are taken from a study of OX40 agonist ivuxolimab in advanced cancers. Study-wide background: The dose-escalation cohort was approximately 81% male, with a mean age of around 60 years, ranging about 20 to 85.

This table comes from immunoSEQ multiplex PCR, and its TCRdb copy is limited to in-frame clones, with some not included. Among 39,000 or so clones, about 86% were seen once, and the ten largest hold roughly an eighth. This sequence originates from an adult with an advanced solid tumor such as melanoma, head and neck, liver or kidney cancer. The sample in question was CD4+ or CD8+ T cells sorted from blood, obtained in a trial of the OX40 agonist ivuxolimab. J is TRBJ1-6 and V is TRBV11-2; D perhaps matches TRBD1 (5 bases). The CDR3 loop is CASSLSTAYNSPLHF. CDR3 bases: TGTGCCAGCAGCTTATCGACAGCTTATAATTCACCCCTCCACTTT.